The T cell receptor beta chain under discussion was sequenced for a study of blood T cell repertoires in COVID-19 (dated by TCRdb to the early 2020s). With regard to the full study: The collaborator samples originated in the United States, Italy and Spain and spanned the acute and convalescent phases of COVID-19. The material from the prospective study consisted of cDNA or gDNA derived from T cells, B-cell-depleted T cells, or PBMCs. The dataset comprised deeply sampled blood TCRbeta repertoires from subjects exposed to, actively infected with, or recovered from COVID-19. The repertoires were made available in a free public database intended to serve as a resource for research on the immune response to SARS-CoV-2. Samples were obtained from the ongoing ImmuneRACE study (first 160 participants) and from 1,254 subjects provided by 6 global collaborators. A de-identified subject ID, COVID-19 status, age in years and sex were almost always included in the sample metadata. HLA class I and class II types, where available, came from metadata supplied by the sample provider rather than from assay-based typing.

What the work shows at the level of the full study, not this receptor alone: How much clinical and demographic metadata was included differed by source and by participant, and the metadata was provided uncurated.

As for this clone: Its recognized antigen is unknown. Base quality data are lacking; no much larger clone is found one base away.

Each collaborating institution followed its own protocols to collect whole blood in K2EDTA tubes. For TCRbeta analysis, collaborators shipped samples in one of three forms: frozen whole blood, isolated PBMCs, or DNA extracted from either of those sample types. The CDR3, cysteine through phenylalanine, is 15 amino acids long. The read is trimmed to its CDR3 DNA, 45 bases read in frame from base 1. The trim is 7 bases for V and 5 bases for J, with a gap of 20 bases between the germline ends. From the germline V gene, CDR1 is SGHRS and CDR2 is YFSETQ. TCRbeta CDR3 regions were amplified from genomic DNA by means of the immunoSEQ Assay, a bias-controlled multiplex PCR. As for the original processing: The number of nucleated cells in each sample was estimated by amplification of reference gene primers within the assay. To quantify the absolute abundance of each unique TCRbeta CDR3 rearrangement, sequence reads were collapsed and filtered. Productive Simpson clonality was computed per sample as the square root of Simpson's diversity index over productive rearrangements. TCRdb provides this immuneACCESS table in a form limited to in-frame rearrangements. Some clones are lacking; in checked studies, under half of them reflect an unresolved V gene, and why the rest are absent is not known. V and J calls and clone size follow that table, whereas D and trimming were derived from the DNA. The sample table holds 55,000 to 80,000 clones, of which 70% to 90% were seen once. The leading ten clones occupy 18% of the sample.

The V gene is TRBV5-1 and the J gene is TRBJ2-3, with TRBD2 perhaps the D gene, on 6 matching bases. The sample consisted of peripheral blood. The sequence derives from a woman aged 80 or over with acute or convalescent COVID-19. The DNA sequence follows: TGCGCCAGCGGGACTGGTAACGTGTTTGGAGATACGCAGTATTTT. Its translation is CASGTGNVFGDTQYF.